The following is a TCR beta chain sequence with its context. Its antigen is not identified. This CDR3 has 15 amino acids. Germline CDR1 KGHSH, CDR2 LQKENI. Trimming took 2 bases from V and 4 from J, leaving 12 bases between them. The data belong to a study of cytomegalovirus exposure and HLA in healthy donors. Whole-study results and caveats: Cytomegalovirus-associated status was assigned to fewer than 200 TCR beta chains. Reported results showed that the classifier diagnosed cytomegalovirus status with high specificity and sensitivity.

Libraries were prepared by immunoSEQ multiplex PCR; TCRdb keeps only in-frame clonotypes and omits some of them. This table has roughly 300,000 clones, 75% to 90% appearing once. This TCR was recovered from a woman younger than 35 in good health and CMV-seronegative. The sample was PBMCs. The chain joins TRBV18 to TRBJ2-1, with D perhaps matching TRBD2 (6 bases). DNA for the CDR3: TGTGCCAGCTCACCAACAGCGGGTACATACAATGAGCAGTTCTTC. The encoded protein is CASSPTAGTYNEQFF.